The 17 T cell receptor beta chains given below trace back to one sample, sequenced in a study of T cells after yellow fever vaccination. From the 5' RACE reads, TCRdb called clonotypes with MiXCR, one entry per CDR3 protein. The sample lists about 260,000 distinct CDR3 sequences, more than 3.5% seen once, with over 15% in the top ten. The specimen was PBMCs, collected 15 days after the yellow fever booster vaccination. The receptors stem from a man between 18 and 29 years old who received the YFV17D yellow fever vaccine.

This clonotype was recorded many times. The chain employs TRBV10-2 and TRBJ1-5, with 7 bases identical to TRBD1. Trimming at V came to 6 bases and at J to 7 bases, leaving 15 bases not matched to a gene. The CDR3 spans 16 residues. Germline-derived CDR1 and CDR2 are WSHSY and SAAADI. The chain's CDR3 is CASSPRGWQGGQPQHF. CDR3 in DNA: TGCGCCAGCAGCCCGAGGGGCTGGCAGGGGGGACAGCCCCAGCATTTT.

This clonotype was detected many times. The chain links TRBV6-5 to TRBJ1-1; 9 nucleotides align to TRBD1. Germline values: CDR1 MNHEY, CDR2 SVGAGI. The V and J ends lost 4 bases and 6 bases, in that order; junction bases with no gene match: 6. The CDR3 spans 14 residues. In nucleotides, the CDR3 is TGTGCCAGCAGTTCCCGGACAGGGGAAGCTGAAGCTTTCTTT. Translation: CASSSRTGEAEAFF.

This clonotype came up many times. The CDR3 loop is CASSHGQGTEYF. As DNA, the CDR3 is TGTGCCAGCAGTCACGGACAGGGTACCGAGTACTTC. The gene calls are TRBV27 and TRBJ2-7; 8 nucleotides line up with TRBD1. This CDR3 has 12 residues. The V gene's germline CDR1 is MNHEY and CDR2 SMNVEV (reference sequence). V trimming: 5 bases; J trimming: 11 bases; junction bases outside the gene matches: 8.

Ten or more counts support this clonotype. J is TRBJ2-7 and V is TRBV7-9; no clear D gene. V shed 6 bases and J shed 5 bases, with 17 bases lying between them. The CDR3 consists of 14 residues. Germline loops: CDR1 SEHNR, CDR2 FQNEAQ (reference sequence). The CDR3 reads CASSIDLRTNEQYF. CDR3 nucleotides: TGTGCCAGCAGTATCGACCTAAGGACCAACGAGCAGTACTTC.

At least ten counts were recorded for this clonotype. An end of the junction differs from the germline gene, which may be a read error. The genes are TRBV7-9 and TRBJ2-5; D is perhaps TRBD1 or TRBD2 (5 bases each). The CDR3 extends over 13 amino acids. The germline CDR1 and CDR2 sequences are SEHNR and FQNEAQ (reference sequence). As DNA, the CDR3 is TGTGCCAGCAGCTTAGCCTTCCGGGACGTAGTATGCTTC. Amino acid sequence: CASSLAFRDVVCF.

This clonotype occurred many times. J is TRBJ2-7 and V is TRBV3-1; no clear D gene. Germline CDR1 LGHDT, CDR2 YNNKEL (reference sequence). Trimming left V 1 base short and J 2 bases short, with 6 bases between. CDR3 length equals 13 residues. For the CDR3, the DNA is TGTGCCAGCAGCCAAGTCGCCACCTACGAGCAGTACTTC. Protein product: CASSQVATYEQYF.

This clonotype appeared many times. The chain joins TRBV4-3 to TRBJ1-5; the D is unclear. The V gene lost 0 bases and the J gene lost 6 bases, with 9 bases spanning the gap. The CDR3 consists of 14 residues. Germline loops: CDR1 LGHNA, CDR2 YSLEER. The CDR3, as DNA: TGCGCCAGCAGCCAAGAAGAATGGGGTCAGCCCCAGCATTTT. It translates to CASSQEEWGQPQHF.

This clonotype was recorded at least ten times. V gene TRBV4-3 combines with J gene TRBJ1-5; the D is unclear. Germline values: CDR1 LGHNA, CDR2 YSLEER. This CDR3 is 15 amino acids long. Trimming shortened V by 0 bases and J by 4 bases, and 10 bases separated the two germline ends. In nucleotides, the CDR3 is TGCGCCAGCAGCCAAGACAATTCCCCGAATCAGCCCCAGCATTTT. As protein: CASSQDNSPNQPQHF.

This clonotype was seen many times. The chain links TRBV29-1 to TRBJ2-7; possibly TRBD1 for D (5 bases). The germline gives CDR1 SQVTM, CDR2 ANQGSEA. The ends were cut back, 4 bases at V and 2 bases at J, with 6 bases in the middle. This CDR3 is 11 amino acids long. DNA for the CDR3: TGCAGCGTTGGACAGACCTACGAGCAGTACTTC. Encoded protein: CSVGQTYEQYF.

This clonotype was counted ten times or more. The CDR3 region has the DNA TGTGCCACCAGTGACACCGGGACAGGCCAGGGAGATACGCAGTATTTT. This sequence encodes CATSDTGTGQGDTQYF. The gene calls are TRBV24-1 and TRBJ2-3, with 8 bases matching TRBD1. Per the germline V gene, CDR1 is KGHDR and CDR2 is SFDVKD. V was pared by 4 bases and J by 5 bases, with 10 bases of the junction left unmatched. The CDR3 has 16 residues.

This clonotype was seen ten or more times. The J gene is TRBJ1-1, the V gene TRBV2; D unresolved. Germline V CDR1 and CDR2: SNHLY, FYNNEI. V was clipped by 7 bases and J by 4 bases, with 10 bases between them. The CDR3 totals 12 residues. The DNA of the CDR3 is TGTGCCAGCATAGCAGAAGGCACTGAAGCTTTCTTT. Translated: CASIAEGTEAFF.

This clonotype has a count of ten or more. The chain uses TRBV7-2 and TRBJ1-2; weak D call: TRBD1 (5 bases). Between the trimmed V and J ends, which lost 5 bases and 3 bases, there was a span of 13 bases. The CDR3 contains 14 residues. The germline V gene has CDR1 SGHTA and CDR2 FQGNSA. CDR3 residues: CASSQPGAYYGYTF. The CDR3 nucleotides read TGTGCCAGCAGCCAACCCGGGGCCTACTATGGCTACACCTTC.

This clonotype was seen at least ten times. The J gene is TRBJ2-1, the V gene TRBV12-3 or TRBV12-4, with 10 bases matching TRBD1. Unmatched junction bases numbered 5, after V lost 6 bases and J lost 0 bases. The CDR3 has 16 residues. CDR3 DNA: TGTGCCAGCAGCCCCTGGACAGGGGGCTCCTACAATGAGCAGTTCTTC. Amino acids: CASSPWTGGSYNEQFF.

This clonotype was seen at least ten times. CDR3 bases: TGCGCCAGCAGCATCGGACAGGGGGCAAAACTGTTTTTT. Translating gives CASSIGQGAKLFF. The chain joins TRBV5-1 to TRBJ1-4; 11 bases align to TRBD1. J gave up 10 bases and V 4 bases, and 3 bases lay outside the gene matches. Germline CDR1 is SGHRS and CDR2 is YFSETQ. The CDR3 has 13 residues.

This clonotype was recorded at least ten times. The chain carries TRBV2 and TRBJ1-5; D call uncertain. This CDR3 is 14 amino acids long. Germline CDR1 is SNHLY and CDR2 is FYNNEI. Trimming pared 3 bases from V and 5 bases from J, leaving 11 bases between. The CDR3 spells CASSDIGGDQPQHF. The CDR3 DNA sequence: TGTGCCAGCAGTGACATAGGAGGAGATCAGCCCCAGCATTTT.

The V call is TRBV6-5, the J call TRBJ2-1, with 11 bases lining up with TRBD2. The CDR3 is 15 amino acids. The germline V gene encodes CDR1 MNHEY and CDR2 SVGAGI. The trim removed 0 bases at V and 9 bases at J, leaving 4 bases unmatched. This CDR3 reads CASSYSSGGDREQFF. The CDR3 nucleotides are TGTGCCAGCAGTTACTCTAGCGGGGGGGACCGTGAGCAGTTCTTC.

This clonotype was observed many times. The chain joins TRBV5-1 to TRBJ2-1; unclear D gene. The CDR3 consists of 14 residues. Trimming took off 2 bases at V and 0 bases at J, with 6 bases between the two ends. The germline V gene has CDR1 SGHRS and CDR2 YFSETQ. The CDR3 loop is CASSLPSSYNEQFF. For the CDR3, the DNA is TGCGCCAGCAGCTTACCGAGCTCCTACAATGAGCAGTTCTTC.